This T cell receptor beta chain was sequenced during a study of CD8+ T cells in alopecia areata. Study details: Among treated patients, oral tofacitinib was administered at 5 to 10 mg twice daily. Points from the study as a whole: Many of the expanded lesional clones endured in scalp and blood while on tofacitinib.

As for this clone: Its antigen is currently unknown.

Treatment given: oral pan-JAK inhibitor, 5-10 mg twice daily. TCR sequencing used cDNA made by reverse transcription of extracted RNA. Clones were read by immunoSEQ multiplex PCR, and TCRdb kept only the in-frame ones, dropping some. The data contain some 220,000 clones, 50% to 70% of them singletons. This receptor was obtained from a human donor with alopecia areata. The sample consisted of CD4+ T cells sorted from blood, taken at week 4, from a patient treated with tofacitinib.

For the CDR3, the DNA is TGTGCCACCAGCCGACTAGCGGGAGGAGATACGCAGTATTTT. Amino acid sequence: CATSRLAGGDTQYF. The chain has TRBV15 and TRBJ2-3; 13 bases match TRBD2. The CDR3 runs 14 residues. Trimming at V came to 5 bases and at J to 5 bases, leaving 1 base not matched to a gene. CDR1 and CDR2 (germline): LNHNV, YYDKDF (reference sequence).